One sample yielded the 24 T cell receptor beta chains listed below, sequenced in a study of cytomegalovirus exposure and HLA in healthy donors. Produced via immunoSEQ multiplex PCR; TCRdb's table is partial and in-frame only. The sample records tens of thousands of clones, approximately 96% being singletons. Material for sequencing was PBMCs. The receptors derive from a man aged 18 to 35 in good health and CMV-seronegative.

The chain carries TRBV29-1 and TRBJ2-7, with TRBD2 identical over 7 bases. CDR1 is SQVTM, CDR2 ANQGSEA, per germline. The CDR3 is 12 residues long. V shed 5 bases, J shed 5 bases, and the junction held 6 bases outside the gene matches. CDR3 protein: CSVRGSENEQYF. As DNA, the CDR3 is TGCAGCGTTCGCGGGAGCGAGAACGAGCAGTACTTC.

The chain is built from TRBV28 and TRBJ1-6; maybe TRBD1 (6 bases). CDR1 and CDR2 from the germline V gene are MDHEN and SYDVKM. V gave up 4 bases and J gave up 5 bases, with 15 bases separating them. The length of the CDR3 is 16 residues. CDR3 loop: CASSSLTGSDNSPLHF. The DNA for the CDR3 is TGTGCCAGCAGTTCACTTACAGGGTCAGATAATTCACCCCTCCACTTT.

The gene calls are TRBV6-5 and TRBJ1-6; no reliable D call. Germline V gene sequence: CDR1 MNHEY, CDR2 SVGAGI. CDR3 length: 14 amino acids. Trimming pared 5 bases from V and 8 bases from J, leaving 13 bases between. CDR3 sequence reads: CASSDVTSDSPLHF. CDR3 in DNA: TGTGCCAGCAGTGATGTGACATCCGATTCACCCCTCCACTTT.

The chain carries TRBV19 and TRBJ1-2; D unclear. The CDR3 totals 14 residues. The germline V gene has CDR1 LNHDA and CDR2 SQIVND (reference sequence). V was trimmed by 4 bases and J by 4 bases, leaving 13 bases between them. The CDR3 is CASSNAGRVYGYTF. The CDR3 DNA reads as TGTGCCAGTAGTAACGCGGGGAGAGTCTATGGCTACACCTTC.

The genes are TRBV19 and TRBJ1-2, with 8 bases identical to TRBD1. The CDR3 consists of 14 residues. The V and J ends lost 6 bases and 3 bases, in that order; junction bases with no gene match: 6. Germline loops: CDR1 LNHDA, CDR2 SQIVND (reference sequence). Here the CDR3 reads CASSVQGADYGYTF. Written as DNA, the CDR3 is TGTGCCAGTAGCGTTCAGGGGGCTGACTATGGCTACACCTTC.

V gene TRBV5-4 combines with J gene TRBJ1-5; D is perhaps TRBD1 (6 bases). Germline V gene lookup returns CDR1 SGHNT and CDR2 YYREEE (reference sequence). With 4 bases removed from V and 7 bases from J, the gap between germline ends came to 12 bases. CDR3 length: 13 amino acids. CDR3 amino acids: CASSDGQSQPQHF. As DNA, the CDR3 is TGTGCCAGCAGCGACGGACAGTCACAGCCCCAGCATTTT.

The chain links TRBV5-4 to TRBJ2-1; TRBD2 is a possible D gene (6 bases). Germline CDR1 and CDR2: SGHNT and YYREEE (reference sequence). The CDR3 consists of 15 residues. V gave up 1 base and J gave up 6 bases, with 14 bases separating them. The CDR3 DNA is TGTGCCAGCAGCTTGCTGATCGGGGGAGGCAATGAGCAGTTCTTC. Residues: CASSLLIGGGNEQFF. The whole variable domain, remainder taken from reference TRBV5-4 and TRBJ2-1, is ETGVTQSPTHLIKTRGQQVTLRCSSQSGHNTVSWYQQALGQGPQFIFQYYREEENGRGNFPPRFSGLQFPNYSSELNVNALELDDSALYLCASSLLIGGGNEQFFGPGTRLTVL.

Written as DNA, the CDR3 is TGTGCCAGTAGTATAGGTCAGGCGAACTATGGCTACACCTTC. Translated, it gives CASSIGQANYGYTF. This rearrangement joins TRBV19 to TRBJ1-2; D is undetermined. The CDR3 totals 14 residues. The germline V and J ends were trimmed by 1 base and 2 bases, with 8 bases remaining between them. Germline V gene sequence: CDR1 LNHDA, CDR2 SQIVND (reference sequence).

This chain joins TRBV2 and TRBJ2-1; a possible D gene is TRBD1 (6 bases). The CDR3 runs 13 residues. The V end lost 6 bases, the J end lost 3 bases, and 9 bases lay between the germline ends. Germline V gene data show CDR1 as SNHLY and CDR2 as FYNNEI. CDR3 nucleotide sequence: TGTGCCAGCAGGGCACAGGGCTACAATGAGCAGTTCTTC. It codes for CASRAQGYNEQFF.

This chain uses TRBV18 with TRBJ2-2; the match to TRBD1 covers 7 bases. V dropped 3 bases and J dropped 7; count of bases not matched to a gene: 5. Germline CDR1 and CDR2: KGHSH and LQKENI. This CDR3 has 14 residues. For the CDR3, the DNA is TGTGCCAGCTCACCCCCCAGGGGGAGCGGGGAGCTGTTTTTT. This gives the protein CASSPPRGSGELFF.

The chain couples TRBV14 to TRBJ2-1, with 7 nucleotides matching TRBD2. This CDR3 spans 17 amino acids. With 3 bases clipped from V and 6 bases from J, the junction kept 14 bases outside the gene matches. From germline, CDR1 is SGHDN and CDR2 FVKESK. The CDR3 sequence: CASSHLAGRERGNEQFF. The CDR3 DNA is TGTGCCAGCAGCCATTTAGCAGGGCGGGAGCGGGGCAATGAGCAGTTCTTC.

The sample holds a few counts of this clone. J is TRBJ1-5 and V is TRBV2; D ambiguous. The CDR3 covers 11 residues. Trimming took off 8 bases at V and 6 bases at J, with 8 bases between the two ends. CDR1 and CDR2 from the germline V gene are SNHLY and FYNNEI. The CDR3 DNA follows: TGTGCCAGCGGTCTCGGTCAGCCCCAGCATTTT. Encoded protein: CASGLGQPQHF.

This chain links TRBV23-1 with TRBJ1-2; the match to TRBD1 covers 7 bases. TRBV23-1 carries the ORF label, with uncertain function. V shed 6 bases, J shed 4 bases, and the junction held 5 bases outside the gene matches. This CDR3 region has 13 residues. CDR3 protein: CASRTDRIYGYTF. CDR3 coding DNA: TGCGCCAGCAGGACGGACAGGATCTATGGCTACACCTTC.

The chain recombines TRBV7-9 with TRBJ2-3; 8 bases map to TRBD1. Germline CDR1 SEHNR, CDR2 FQNEAQ (reference sequence). The CDR3 is 15 residues long. The V segment lost 4 bases and the J segment 0 bases; nucleotides outside the gene matches: 3. The CDR3 DNA reads TGTGCCAGCAGCTCAGGGGGCTTCAGCACAGATACGCAGTATTTT. Amino acids: CASSSGGFSTDTQYF.

The rearrangement joins TRBV6-1 to TRBJ1-1; 7 bases agree with TRBD1. Germline CDR1 is MNHNS and CDR2 is SASEGT. J was trimmed by 6 bases and V by 3 bases; bases with no gene match: 10. The CDR3 loop spans 15 amino acids. CDR3 in amino acids: CASSEETGRWSEAFF. The CDR3 region has the DNA TGTGCCAGCAGTGAGGAGACAGGGCGATGGTCTGAAGCTTTCTTT.

On this clone: One end of the junction varies from germline; a read error may be responsible. This chain connects TRBV6-1 to TRBJ1-2; 8 bases are a match to TRBD1. The CDR3 is 12 amino acids. The germline gives CDR1 MNHNS, CDR2 SASEGT. DNA of the CDR3: TGTGCCAGCAGTGCGGACAGGGACCGCTATCTCTTC. It specifies CASSADRDRYLF.

The chain employs TRBV28 and TRBJ1-5, with D possibly TRBD1 on 6 matching bases. CDR1 and CDR2 from the germline V gene are MDHEN and SYDVKM. CDR3 length equals 21 residues. The V gene lost 4 bases and the J gene lost 0 bases, with 28 bases spanning the gap. The DNA of the CDR3 is TGTGCCAGCAGTTCCACCACAGTCTACATCTCGGACAGCTATAGCAATCAGCCCCAGCATTTT. Translated, it gives CASSSTTVYISDSYSNQPQHF.

The chain has TRBV6-5 and TRBJ2-1; D is possibly TRBD2 (6 bases). The CDR3 has 13 amino acids. Germline lookup yields CDR1 MNHEY and CDR2 SVGAGI. V was clipped by 6 bases and J by 4 bases, with 10 bases between them. The chain's CDR3 is CASRRDVYNEQFF. CDR3 sequence (DNA): TGTGCCAGCAGGCGGGATGTGTACAATGAGCAGTTCTTC.

The chain couples TRBV5-6 to TRBJ2-7, with a possible D match to TRBD2 (5 bases). The length of the CDR3 is 14 residues. Looked up from germline, CDR1 is SGHDT and CDR2 is YYEEEE. The germline V and J ends were trimmed by 0 bases and 6 bases, with 13 bases remaining between them. The CDR3 nucleotides read TGTGCCAGCAGCTTGGCGGGAAAGCTGGGCGAGCAGTACTTC. Translating it yields CASSLAGKLGEQYF. Using reference TRBV5-6 and TRBJ2-7 for the parts outside the CDR3, the full variable domain is DAGVTQSPTHLIKTRGQQVTLRCSPKSGHDTVSWYQQALGQGPQFIFQYYEEEERQRGNFPDRFSGHQFPNYSSELNVNALLLGDSALYLCASSLAGKLGEQYFGPGTRLTVT.

The chain combines TRBV5-1 with TRBJ2-1, with D hard to call. Looked up from germline, CDR1 is SGHRS and CDR2 is YFSETQ. The V gene lost 5 bases and the J gene lost 1 base, with 10 bases spanning the gap. The CDR3 has 14 residues. The CDR3 spells CASRHLRSYNEQFF. The CDR3 coding sequence is TGCGCCAGCAGGCACCTACGGTCCTACAATGAGCAGTTCTTC.

The V call is TRBV6-6, the J call TRBJ2-7; 7 bases map to TRBD1. The CDR3 length is 12 residues. CDR1 is MNHNY, CDR2 SVGAGI, per germline (reference sequence). With V trimmed by 6 bases and J by 2 bases, 1 base remained unmatched. In DNA form, the CDR3 reads TGTGCCAGCAGGCAGGGGGCCTACGAGCAGTACTTC. This codes for CASRQGAYEQYF.

The V and J genes are TRBV2 and TRBJ1-1, with TRBD1 matching 9 bases. CDR1 and CDR2 from the germline V gene are SNHLY and FYNNEI. The junction had 5 bases not matched to a gene; V was cut back by 5 bases and J by 1 base. The length of the CDR3 is 15 residues. CDR3 in DNA: TGTGCCAGCAGTTTACAGGGGGCGCGGAACACTGAAGCTTTCTTT. This codes for CASSLQGARNTEAFF.

The chain joins TRBV4-1 to TRBJ1-5; TRBD1 is a possible D gene (5 bases). The length of the CDR3 is 14 residues. The ends were cut back, 5 bases at V and 3 bases at J, with 11 bases in the middle. Germline V gene lookup returns CDR1 MGHRA and CDR2 YSYEKL. The CDR3 spells CASSAGGNNQPQHF. CDR3 coding DNA: TGCGCCAGCAGCGCGGGGGGGAACAATCAGCCCCAGCATTTT.

The chain couples TRBV6-1 to TRBJ1-4; 8 nucleotides agree with TRBD1. The CDR3 has 17 residues. Germline CDR1 reads MNHNS; CDR2 reads SASEGT. Unmatched junction bases numbered 12, after V lost 3 bases and J lost 6 bases. This CDR3 is CASSEDRVVLQYEKLFF. CDR3 sequence (DNA): TGTGCCAGCAGTGAGGACAGGGTGGTGTTGCAATATGAAAAACTGTTTTTT.